This T cell receptor beta chain was retrieved from a study of monozygotic twins with cystic fibrosis. Notes on the study in general: Clonality was generally low (median approximately 0.0088), higher in the most severe patients. J usage was most co-twin-similar in 8 of 16 pairs, V in 13.

Regarding this clone: Its antigen remains unidentified.

The J segment lost 1 base and the V segment lost 5 bases, leaving 5 bases of the junction unmatched. The CDR3 is 15 residues long. The germline gives CDR1 LNHDA, CDR2 SQIVND (reference sequence). Profiled with immunoSEQ multiplex PCR; TCRdb holds only in-frame clones, not every one. Among about 7,500 clones listed, approximately 95% were seen once. The sequenced material came from blood. The receptor's source is a boy between 2 and 10 years old with cystic fibrosis. The rearrangement uses TRBV19 and TRBJ1-5, with 7 bases identical to TRBD1. CDR3: CASSATGMSNQPQHF. The DNA for the CDR3 is TGTGCCAGTAGTGCGACAGGGATGAGCAATCAGCCCCAGCATTTT.